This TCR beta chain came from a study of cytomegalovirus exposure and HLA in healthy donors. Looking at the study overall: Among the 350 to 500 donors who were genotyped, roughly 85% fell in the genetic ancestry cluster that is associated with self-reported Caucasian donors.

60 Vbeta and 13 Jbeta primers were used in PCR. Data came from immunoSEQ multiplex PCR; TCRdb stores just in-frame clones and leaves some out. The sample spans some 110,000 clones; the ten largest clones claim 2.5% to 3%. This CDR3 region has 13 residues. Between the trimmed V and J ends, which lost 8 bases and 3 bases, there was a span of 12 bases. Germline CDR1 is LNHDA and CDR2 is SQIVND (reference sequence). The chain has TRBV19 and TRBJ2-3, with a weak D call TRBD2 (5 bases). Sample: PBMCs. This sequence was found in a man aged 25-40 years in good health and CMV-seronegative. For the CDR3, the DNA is TGTGCCAGTTGCCCCTGGAGGACAGATACGCAGTATTTT. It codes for CASCPWRTDTQYF.